The 20 T cell receptor beta chains below were found in one sample sequenced in a study of T cell responses to AZD1222 COVID-19 vaccine. TCRdb's table, derived via immunoSEQ multiplex PCR, lists solely in-frame clones and lacks some. This sample has approximately 94,000 clones, with about 87% found just once. Here the sequenced sample was peripheral blood, taken on day 0 of AZD1222 vaccination. The source of these receptors is an adult in good health.

The chain carries TRBV7-6 and TRBJ2-7; no clear D. The germline V gene encodes CDR1 SGHVS and CDR2 FNYEAQ. This CDR3 region has 14 residues. Trimming stripped 5 bases from V and 5 bases from J, with 16 bases between. The CDR3 sequence is CASSPHGDGNEQYF. Written as DNA, the CDR3 is TGTGCCAGCAGCCCTCACGGAGATGGGAACGAGCAGTACTTC. Full variable domain (rest looked up from reference TRBV7-6 and TRBJ2-7): GAGVSQSPRYKVTKRGQDVALRCDPISGHVSLYWYRQALGQGPEFLTYFNYEAQQDKSGLPNDRFSAERPEGSISTLTIQRTEQRDSAMYRCASSPHGDGNEQYFGPGTRLTVT.

This clone was recorded once. V is TRBV6-1 and J is TRBJ1-3; D is uncertain. Germline V CDR1 and CDR2: MNHNS, SASEGT. The CDR3 has 16 residues. V lost 4 bases and J lost 0, with 13 bases in between. CDR3: CASSASLVSSGNTIYF. In nucleotides, the CDR3 is TGTGCCAGCAGTGCCTCCCTAGTAAGCTCTGGAAACACCATATATTTT.

The rearrangement joins TRBV7-8 to TRBJ1-1; D not certain. Deletions cut 5 bases from V and 3 bases from J, with 16 bases between. The CDR3 is made up of 15 amino acids. The germline V gene has CDR1 SGHVS and CDR2 FQNEAQ. CDR3: CASSPSGLQDTEAFF. As DNA, the CDR3 is TGTGCCAGCAGCCCAAGTGGGCTTCAGGACACTGAAGCTTTCTTT.

This sequence joins TRBV16 and TRBJ1-5; D is ambiguous. The CDR3 totals 13 residues. Looked up from germline, CDR1 is KGHSY and CDR2 is FQNENV. V lost 4 bases to trimming and J lost 6 bases, with 10 bases between them. The CDR3 loop is CASSPRWTQPQHF. The DNA of the CDR3 is TGTGCCAGCAGCCCTAGGTGGACTCAGCCCCAGCATTTT.

The rearrangement uses TRBV7-2 and TRBJ2-2; a possible D gene is TRBD2 (5 bases). Deletions cut 2 bases from V and 7 bases from J, with 17 bases between. This CDR3 contains 16 residues. Germline assignment: CDR1 SGHTA and CDR2 FQGNSA. CDR3 amino acids: CASSLMADPGSGELFF. The CDR3 DNA follows: TGTGCCAGCAGCTTAATGGCGGACCCGGGGAGCGGGGAGCTGTTTTTT.

V usage is TRBV24-1 and J usage is TRBJ2-3; perhaps TRBD2 as D (6 bases). CDR1 is KGHDR, CDR2 SFDVKD, per germline. The CDR3 consists of 15 residues. Trimming pared 7 bases from V and 0 bases from J, leaving 13 bases between. This CDR3 is CATRETSSSTDTQYF. CDR3 in DNA: TGTGCCACCAGGGAGACTAGTTCAAGCACAGATACGCAGTATTTT.

V and J are TRBV27 and TRBJ1-1; D is perhaps TRBD1 (6 bases). The germline gives CDR1 MNHEY, CDR2 SMNVEV (reference sequence). This CDR3 is built from 13 residues. The V end lost 2 bases, the J end lost 10 bases, and 14 bases lay between the germline ends. DNA of the CDR3: TGTGCCAGCAGTTTAAACCACAGGGCCGGAGCTTTCTTT. Translated, it gives CASSLNHRAGAFF.

The rearrangement joins TRBV7-3 to TRBJ1-2; D not resolved. CDR1 and CDR2 from the germline V gene are SGHTA and FQGTGA. The CDR3 is 14 amino acids. Deletions cut 3 bases from V and 4 bases from J, with 12 bases between. CDR3 loop: CASSLTPGVYGYTF. In DNA form, the CDR3 reads TGTGCCAGCAGCTTGACCCCCGGGGTCTATGGCTACACCTTC.

The chain recombines TRBV4-3 with TRBJ1-1; a possible D gene is TRBD1 (6 bases). CDR1 LGHNA and CDR2 YSLEER come from the germline V gene. Trimming pared 1 base from V and 4 bases from J, leaving 16 bases between. The length of the CDR3 is 16 residues. CDR3 protein: CASSQGPEVGATEAFF. Here the CDR3 DNA reads TGCGCCAGCAGCCAAGGACCCGAAGTGGGGGCCACTGAAGCTTTCTTT.

This sequence joins TRBV5-1 and TRBJ2-3, with 8 bases lining up with TRBD2. The germline V gene has CDR1 SGHRS and CDR2 YFSETQ. This CDR3 is 14 amino acids long. V trimming: 2 bases; J trimming: 4 bases; junction bases outside the gene matches: 3. In nucleotides, the CDR3 is TGCGCCAGCAGCTTAGCGGGAGTATCAGATACGCAGTATTTT. It yields the protein CASSLAGVSDTQYF.

This chain uses TRBV27 with TRBJ1-4, with D perhaps matching TRBD1 (5 bases). CDR1 MNHEY and CDR2 SMNVEV come from the germline V gene (reference sequence). The CDR3 spans 16 residues. Trimming shortened V by 2 bases and J by 7 bases, and 17 bases separated the two germline ends. The CDR3 is CASSLVGETEGEKLFF. CDR3 sequence (DNA): TGTGCCAGCAGTTTAGTTGGGGAGACAGAGGGTGAAAAACTGTTTTTT.

The rearrangement links TRBV27 to TRBJ1-5; D remains unclear. Between the trimmed V and J ends, which lost 0 bases and 2 bases, there was a span of 8 bases. CDR3 size: 15 residues. Germline CDR1 is MNHEY and CDR2 is SMNVEV (reference sequence). CDR3 loop: CASSLSGTGNQPQHF. Here the CDR3 DNA reads TGTGCCAGCAGTTTATCGGGAACGGGCAATCAGCCCCAGCATTTT.

J is TRBJ2-1 and V is TRBV4-3; possibly TRBD2 for D (5 bases). Germline values: CDR1 LGHNA, CDR2 YSLEER. The CDR3 has 15 amino acids. The V and J ends lost 5 bases and 3 bases respectively, with 14 bases between them. CDR3 protein: CASSLAWTFYNEQFF. The CDR3, as DNA: TGCGCCAGCAGCTTAGCTTGGACTTTCTACAATGAGCAGTTCTTC.

V is TRBV7-2 and J is TRBJ2-5; no firm D call. CDR3 length: 13 amino acids. The germline V and J ends were trimmed by 5 bases and 2 bases, with 9 bases remaining between them. Germline lookup yields CDR1 SGHTA and CDR2 FQGNSA. The CDR3 DNA reads TGTGCCAGCAGCCTCCGGGTTCAAGAGACCCAGTACTTC. Residues: CASSLRVQETQYF.

The chain links TRBV4-1 to TRBJ2-2, with 7 bases identical to TRBD2. The CDR3 runs to 16 residues. Germline V gene data show CDR1 as MGHRA and CDR2 as YSYEKL. V dropped 6 bases and J dropped 7; count of bases not matched to a gene: 14. Written as DNA, the CDR3 is TGCGCCAGCAGACTCTTTTCAGGCGGGAGTGACGGGGAGCTGTTTTTT. Residues: CASRLFSGGSDGELFF.

The V gene is TRBV5-4, the J gene TRBJ2-7; D remains unclear. In germline, CDR1 is SGHNT, CDR2 YYREEE (reference sequence). This CDR3 region has 14 residues. The V end was cut by 3 bases, the J end by 0 bases, with 10 bases between. The DNA of the CDR3 is TGTGCCAGCAGCTCCCAGAAGAGCTCCTACGAGCAGTACTTC. This codes for CASSSQKSSYEQYF.

The J gene is TRBJ2-2, the V gene TRBV11-1; no reliable D call. The CDR3 consists of 14 residues. CDR1 and CDR2 from the germline V gene are SGHAT and FQDESV (reference sequence). V lost 3 bases and J 8 bases, leaving 13 bases between the germline ends. In nucleotides, the CDR3 is TGTGCCAGCAGCTTCAACAGCTACCCTGGGGAGCTGTTTTTT. This codes for CASSFNSYPGELFF. The full variable domain, rest sourced from reference TRBV11-1 and TRBJ2-2, is EAEVAQSPRYKITEKSQAVAFWCDPISGHATLYWYRQILGQGPELLVQFQDESVVDDSQLPKDRFSAERLKGVDSTLKIQPAELGDSAMYLCASSFNSYPGELFFGEGSRLTVL.

The chain joins TRBV6-2 or TRBV6-3 to TRBJ2-7; D call uncertain. V shed 2 bases and J shed 0 bases, with 8 bases lying between them. The CDR3 is 14 residues long. CDR1 and CDR2 (germline): MNHEY, SVGEGT. CDR3 region: CASSYDTSSYEQYF. Here the CDR3 DNA reads TGTGCCAGCAGTTACGACACCAGCTCCTACGAGCAGTACTTC.

This rearrangement joins TRBV4-2 to TRBJ2-1; D is unclear. Germline V lookup: CDR1 LGHNA, CDR2 YNFKEQ. V shed 1 base and J shed 0 bases, with 10 bases lying between them. The CDR3 spans 16 residues. The CDR3 DNA follows: TGTGCCAGCAGCCAAGGTGTGTTGAGCTCCTACAATGAGCAGTTCTTC. Its protein product is CASSQGVLSSYNEQFF.

This clone occurred once. The chain is built from TRBV19 and TRBJ2-1; TRBD2 matches 13 bases. This CDR3 comprises 16 residues. J lost 7 bases, V lost 5 bases, and 8 bases had no gene match. Per germline, CDR1 LNHDA and CDR2 SQIVND (reference sequence). CDR3 loop: CASSLGLAGVSNEQFF. The DNA of the CDR3 is TGTGCCAGTAGTCTAGGACTAGCGGGAGTCAGTAATGAGCAGTTCTTC.